The T cell receptor beta chain described here comes from a study of T cell changes during pregnancy in multiple sclerosis. The CDR3 contains 13 residues. The germline V gene encodes CDR1 MNHNS and CDR2 SASEGT. Trimming took 6 bases from V and 8 from J, leaving 16 bases between them. Using immunoSEQ multiplex PCR, the repertoire was profiled, and TCRdb retains in-frame clones only, with some absent. The sample has tens of thousands of clones, 91% seen once; the top ten hold approximately 1.1%. The source was peripheral blood, collected after pregnancy. The gene calls are TRBV6-1 and TRBJ1-2, with TRBD1 as a possible D gene (5 bases). This clonotype was obtained from a female donor in good health, enrolled as a control in a pregnancy study. The DNA of the CDR3 is TGTGCCAGCAGCCCCTTTGGAGCAGGGGGCTACACCTTC. Amino acid sequence: CASSPFGAGGYTF.